The 9 T cell receptor beta chains in this list originate from one sample, sequenced in a study of OX40 agonist ivuxolimab in advanced cancers. TCRdb keeps only in-frame clones here, not all; method: immunoSEQ multiplex PCR. The table lists some 73,000 clones, over 80% of them singletons. The input for sequencing was CD4+ or CD8+ T cells sorted from blood, taken in a trial of the OX40 agonist ivuxolimab. Every receptor here comes from an adult with an advanced solid tumor such as melanoma, head and neck, liver or kidney cancer.

The V and J genes are TRBV28 and TRBJ1-1, with TRBD1 identical over 9 bases. The CDR3 covers 13 residues. Germline assignment: CDR1 MDHEN and CDR2 SYDVKM. With 8 bases clipped from V and 4 bases from J, the junction kept 5 bases outside the gene matches. CDR3 sequence (DNA): TGTGCCAGCGGGGACAGGGTAAGCACTGAAGCTTTCTTT. Its translation is CASGDRVSTEAFF.

The rearrangement links TRBV4-1 to TRBJ2-2; D is perhaps TRBD2 (6 bases). This CDR3 spans 15 amino acids. The germline V gene encodes CDR1 MGHRA and CDR2 YSYEKL. V lost 0 bases and J lost 2, with 7 bases in between. CDR3 loop: CASSQEDYNTGELFF. Here the CDR3 DNA reads TGCGCCAGCAGCCAAGAGGACTACAACACCGGGGAGCTGTTTTTT.

The chain is built from TRBV13 and TRBJ2-7; 12 bases match TRBD1. CDR1 is PRHDT, CDR2 FYEKMQ, per germline (reference sequence). J was trimmed by 5 bases and V by 7 bases; bases with no gene match: 15. The length of the CDR3 is 17 residues. This chain's CDR3 is CASNKGALGQGAHEQYF. The DNA for the CDR3 is TGTGCCAGCAACAAAGGTGCCCTGGGACAGGGGGCCCACGAGCAGTACTTC.

The rearrangement links TRBV19 to TRBJ2-1; 14 nucleotides align to TRBD2. The CDR3 is 15 residues long. Germline lookup yields CDR1 LNHDA and CDR2 SQIVND (reference sequence). The trim removed 7 bases at V and 10 bases at J, leaving 9 bases unmatched. The CDR3 DNA follows: TGTGCCAGTACGTGGGGACTAGCGGGAGTAAGCGAGCAGTTCTTC. Protein product: CASTWGLAGVSEQFF. The full variable domain, in which reference TRBV19 and TRBJ2-1 provide the parts outside the CDR3, is DGGITQSPKYLFRKEGQNVTLSCEQNLNHDAMYWYRQDPGQGLRLIYYSQIVNDFQKGDIAEGYSVSREKKESFPLTVTSAQKNPTAFYLCASTWGLAGVSEQFFGPGTRLTVL.

The chain is built from TRBV28 and TRBJ2-7; D is unclear. V lost 6 bases and J 2 bases, leaving 11 bases between the germline ends. Germline V gene lookup returns CDR1 MDHEN and CDR2 SYDVKM. The CDR3 covers 13 residues. CDR3 coding DNA: TGTGCCAGCAGCCCCCGCGTCGCCTACGAGCAGTACTTC. Amino acid sequence: CASSPRVAYEQYF.

The J gene is TRBJ2-7, the V gene TRBV27; D may correspond to TRBD1 or TRBD2 (5 bases each). V was pared by 5 bases and J by 3 bases, with 14 bases between. The length of the CDR3 is 14 residues. The germline V gene encodes CDR1 MNHEY and CDR2 SMNVEV (reference sequence). For the CDR3, the DNA is TGTGCCAGCAGTCCCCGCCGGGACGACTACGAGCAGTACTTC. Translated: CASSPRRDDYEQYF.

The chain is built from TRBV5-6 and TRBJ2-7; possible D gene TRBD1, 5 bases. The CDR3 totals 14 residues. Germline V gene data show CDR1 as SGHDT and CDR2 as YYEEEE. V was pared by 0 bases and J by 3 bases, with 10 bases between. CDR3 nucleotides: TGTGCCAGCAGCTTGGCAGGGTTTAACTACGAGCAGTACTTC. Its protein product is CASSLAGFNYEQYF.

The sample holds one count of this clone. This sequence joins TRBV5-4 and TRBJ2-5, with 12 bases identical to TRBD2. Germline assignment: CDR1 SGHNT and CDR2 YYREEE (reference sequence). The CDR3 extends over 16 amino acids. V was clipped by 6 bases and J by 5 bases; unmatched bases: 11. CDR3 amino acids: CASTMLAGGPGETQYF. The CDR3 coding sequence is TGTGCCAGCACTATGCTAGCGGGAGGGCCGGGGGAGACCCAGTACTTC. The whole variable domain, filled in from reference TRBV5-4 and TRBJ2-5, reads ETGVTQSPTHLIKTRGQQVTLRCSSQSGHNTVSWYQQALGQGPQFIFQYYREEENGRGNFPPRFSGLQFPNYSSELNVNALELDDSALYLCASTMLAGGPGETQYFGPGTRLLVL.

V and J are TRBV2 and TRBJ2-5; TRBD2 might be the D (6 bases). Trimming cost V 7 bases and J 2 bases, with 17 bases left between them. The CDR3 is 15 amino acids. The germline V gene encodes CDR1 SNHLY and CDR2 FYNNEI. The CDR3: CASKTGTGSQETQYF. The CDR3 DNA is TGTGCCAGCAAAACCGGGACTGGAAGTCAAGAGACCCAGTACTTC.